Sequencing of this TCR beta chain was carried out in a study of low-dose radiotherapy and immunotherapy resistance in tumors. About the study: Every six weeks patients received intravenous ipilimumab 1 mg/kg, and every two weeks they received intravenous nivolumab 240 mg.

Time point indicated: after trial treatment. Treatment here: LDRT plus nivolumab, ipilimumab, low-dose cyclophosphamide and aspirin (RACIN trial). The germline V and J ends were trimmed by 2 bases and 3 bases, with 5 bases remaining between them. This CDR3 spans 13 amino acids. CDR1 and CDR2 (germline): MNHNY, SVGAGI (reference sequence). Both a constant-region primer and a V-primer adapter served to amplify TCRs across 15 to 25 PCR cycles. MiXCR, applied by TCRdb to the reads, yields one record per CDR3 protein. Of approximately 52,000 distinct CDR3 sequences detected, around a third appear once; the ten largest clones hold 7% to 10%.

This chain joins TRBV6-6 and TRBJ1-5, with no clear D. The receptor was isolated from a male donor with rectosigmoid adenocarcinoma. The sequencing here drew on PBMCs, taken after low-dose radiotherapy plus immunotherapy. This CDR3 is CASSYGVNQPQHF. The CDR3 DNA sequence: TGTGCCAGCAGTTACGGGGTCAATCAGCCCCAGCATTTT.